The clone carrying this T cell receptor beta chain was detected once. The sample comes from a study of blood T cell repertoires in COVID-19. Overall study: Samples of COVID-19 (acute and convalescent) were obtained from the United States, Italy and Spain. PBMCs, B-cell-depleted T cells, or T cells provided the cDNA or gDNA that made up the material.

The CDR3 is 17 amino acids. Unmatched junction bases numbered 15, after V lost 8 bases and J lost 0 bases. Germline V gene lookup returns CDR1 LNHDA and CDR2 SQIVND (reference sequence). Across about two dozen US areas, participants ranged in age from 18 to 89 years. Authors' data handling: Reference gene primer amplification gave estimated nucleated cell counts. Assay: immunoSEQ multiplex PCR; the TCRdb copy retains only in-frame clones and omits some. The V and J calls and clone size were taken over from that table, and D and trimming were inferred from the DNA. The sample yields 250,000 or so clones, roughly 91% seen once.

The material sequenced was PBMCs or T cells enriched from blood (not recorded which). The TCR was taken from a man aged 40-50 years who had recovered from COVID-19. The chain joins TRBV19 to TRBJ1-1; 7 bases align to TRBD1. CDR3 in DNA: TGTGCCAGTCGATTTAGACTCGGACAGGCGTTGAACACTGAAGCTTTCTTT. This sequence encodes CASRFRLGQALNTEAFF. Full variable domain (outside the CDR3, taken from reference TRBV19 and TRBJ1-1): DGGITQSPKYLFRKEGQNVTLSCEQNLNHDAMYWYRQDPGQGLRLIYYSQIVNDFQKGDIAEGYSVSREKKESFPLTVTSAQKNPTAFYLCASRFRLGQALNTEAFFGQGTRLTVV.